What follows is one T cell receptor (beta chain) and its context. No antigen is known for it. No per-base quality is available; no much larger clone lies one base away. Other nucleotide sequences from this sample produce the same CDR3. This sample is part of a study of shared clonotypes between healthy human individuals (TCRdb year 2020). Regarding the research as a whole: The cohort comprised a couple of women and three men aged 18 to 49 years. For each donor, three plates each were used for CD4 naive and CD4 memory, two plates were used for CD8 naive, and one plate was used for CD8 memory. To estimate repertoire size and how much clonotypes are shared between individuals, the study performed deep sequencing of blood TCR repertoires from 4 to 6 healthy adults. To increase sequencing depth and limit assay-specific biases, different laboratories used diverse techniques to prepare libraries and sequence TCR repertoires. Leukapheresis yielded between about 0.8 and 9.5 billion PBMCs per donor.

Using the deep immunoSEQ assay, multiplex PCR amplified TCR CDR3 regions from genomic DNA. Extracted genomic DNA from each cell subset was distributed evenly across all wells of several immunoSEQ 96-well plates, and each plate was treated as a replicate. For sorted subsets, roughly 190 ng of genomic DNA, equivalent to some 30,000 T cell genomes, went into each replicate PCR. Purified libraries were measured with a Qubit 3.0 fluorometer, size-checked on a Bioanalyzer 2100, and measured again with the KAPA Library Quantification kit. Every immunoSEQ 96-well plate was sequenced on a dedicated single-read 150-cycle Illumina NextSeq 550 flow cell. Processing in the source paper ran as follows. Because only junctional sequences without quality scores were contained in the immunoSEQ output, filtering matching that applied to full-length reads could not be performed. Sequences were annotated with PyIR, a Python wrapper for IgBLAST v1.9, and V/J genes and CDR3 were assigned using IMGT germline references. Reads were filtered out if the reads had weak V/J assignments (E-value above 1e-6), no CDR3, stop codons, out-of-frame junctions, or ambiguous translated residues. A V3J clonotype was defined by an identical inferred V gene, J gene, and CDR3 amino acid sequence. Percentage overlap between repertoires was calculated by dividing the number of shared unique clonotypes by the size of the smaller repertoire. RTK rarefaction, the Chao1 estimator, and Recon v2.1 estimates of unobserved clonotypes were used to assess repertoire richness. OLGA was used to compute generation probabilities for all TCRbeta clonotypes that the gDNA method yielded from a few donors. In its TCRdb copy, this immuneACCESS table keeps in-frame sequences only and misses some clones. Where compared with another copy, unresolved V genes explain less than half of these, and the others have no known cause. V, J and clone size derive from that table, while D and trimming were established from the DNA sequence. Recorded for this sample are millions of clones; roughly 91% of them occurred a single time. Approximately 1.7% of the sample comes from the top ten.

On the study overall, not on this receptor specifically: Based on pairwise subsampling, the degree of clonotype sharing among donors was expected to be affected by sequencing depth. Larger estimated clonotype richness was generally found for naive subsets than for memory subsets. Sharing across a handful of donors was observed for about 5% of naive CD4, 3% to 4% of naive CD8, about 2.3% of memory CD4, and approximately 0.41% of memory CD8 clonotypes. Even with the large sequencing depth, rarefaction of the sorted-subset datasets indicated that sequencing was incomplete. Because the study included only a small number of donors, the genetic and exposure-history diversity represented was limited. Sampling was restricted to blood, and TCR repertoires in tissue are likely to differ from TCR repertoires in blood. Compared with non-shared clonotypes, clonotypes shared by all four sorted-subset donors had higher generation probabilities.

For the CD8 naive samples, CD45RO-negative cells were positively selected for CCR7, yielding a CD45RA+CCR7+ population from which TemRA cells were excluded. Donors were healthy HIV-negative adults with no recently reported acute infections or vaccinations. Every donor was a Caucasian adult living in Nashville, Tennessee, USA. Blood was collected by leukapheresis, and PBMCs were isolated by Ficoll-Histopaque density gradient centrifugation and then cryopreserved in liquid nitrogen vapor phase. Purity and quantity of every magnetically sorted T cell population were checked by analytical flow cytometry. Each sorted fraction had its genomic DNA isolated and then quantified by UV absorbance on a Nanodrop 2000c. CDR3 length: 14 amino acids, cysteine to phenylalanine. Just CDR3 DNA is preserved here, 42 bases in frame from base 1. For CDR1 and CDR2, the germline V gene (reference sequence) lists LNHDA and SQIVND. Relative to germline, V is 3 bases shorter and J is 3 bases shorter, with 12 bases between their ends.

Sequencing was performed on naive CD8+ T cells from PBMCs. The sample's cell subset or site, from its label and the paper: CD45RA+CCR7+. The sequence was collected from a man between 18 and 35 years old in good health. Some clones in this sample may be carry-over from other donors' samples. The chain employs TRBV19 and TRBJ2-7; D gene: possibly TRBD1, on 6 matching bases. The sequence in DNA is TGTGCCAGTAGTATTGTGGGGGCTAGCTACGAGCAGTACTTC. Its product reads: CASSIVGASYEQYF.